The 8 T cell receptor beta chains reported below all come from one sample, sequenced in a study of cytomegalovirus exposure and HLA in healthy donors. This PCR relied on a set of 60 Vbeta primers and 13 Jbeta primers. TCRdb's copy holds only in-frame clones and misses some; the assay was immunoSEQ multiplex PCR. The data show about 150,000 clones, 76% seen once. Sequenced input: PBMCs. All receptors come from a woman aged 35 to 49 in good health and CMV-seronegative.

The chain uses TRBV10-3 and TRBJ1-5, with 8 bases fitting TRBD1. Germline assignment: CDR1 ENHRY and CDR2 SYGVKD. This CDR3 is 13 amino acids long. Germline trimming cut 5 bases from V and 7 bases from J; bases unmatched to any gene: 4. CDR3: CAISQDRAQPQHF. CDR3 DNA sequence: TGTGCCATCAGTCAGGACAGGGCCCAGCCCCAGCATTTT.

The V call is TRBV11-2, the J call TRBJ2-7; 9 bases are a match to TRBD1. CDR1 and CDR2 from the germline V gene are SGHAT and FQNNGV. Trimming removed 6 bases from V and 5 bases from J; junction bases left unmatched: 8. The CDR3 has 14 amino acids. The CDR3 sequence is CASREQGASHEQYF. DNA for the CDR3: TGTGCCAGCAGGGAACAGGGGGCTTCCCACGAGCAGTACTTC.

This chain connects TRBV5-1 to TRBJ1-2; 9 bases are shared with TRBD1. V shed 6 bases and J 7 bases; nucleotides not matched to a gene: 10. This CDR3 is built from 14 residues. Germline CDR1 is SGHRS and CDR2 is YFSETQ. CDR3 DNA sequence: TGCGCCAGCACCCCGGGACAGGGACAAGGTGGCTACACCTTC. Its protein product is CASTPGQGQGGYTF. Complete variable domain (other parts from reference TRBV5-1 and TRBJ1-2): KAGVTQTPRYLIKTRGQQVTLSCSPISGHRSVSWYQQTPGQGLQFLFEYFSETQRNKGNFPGRFSGRQFSNSRSEMNVSTLELGDSALYLCASTPGQGQGGYTFGSGTRLTVV.

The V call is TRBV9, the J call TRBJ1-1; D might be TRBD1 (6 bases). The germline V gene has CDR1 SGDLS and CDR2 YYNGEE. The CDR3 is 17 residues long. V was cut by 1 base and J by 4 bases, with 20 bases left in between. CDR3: CASSVRLQGKLGTEAFF. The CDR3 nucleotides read TGTGCCAGCAGCGTAAGGTTACAGGGTAAATTGGGCACTGAAGCTTTCTTT.

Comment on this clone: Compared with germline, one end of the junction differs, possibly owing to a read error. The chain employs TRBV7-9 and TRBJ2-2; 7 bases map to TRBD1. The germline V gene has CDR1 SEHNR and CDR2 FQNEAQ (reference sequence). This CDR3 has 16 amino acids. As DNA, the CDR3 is TGTTCCAGCAGCCCGGGGACAGCCTCGAACACCGGGGAGCTGTTTTTT. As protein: CSSSPGTASNTGELFF.

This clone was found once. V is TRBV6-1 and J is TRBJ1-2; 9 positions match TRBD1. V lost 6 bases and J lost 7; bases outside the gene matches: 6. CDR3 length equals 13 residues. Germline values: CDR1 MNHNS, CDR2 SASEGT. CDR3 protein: CASRGQGEGGYTF. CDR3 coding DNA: TGTGCCAGCAGGGGACAGGGCGAGGGTGGCTACACCTTC.

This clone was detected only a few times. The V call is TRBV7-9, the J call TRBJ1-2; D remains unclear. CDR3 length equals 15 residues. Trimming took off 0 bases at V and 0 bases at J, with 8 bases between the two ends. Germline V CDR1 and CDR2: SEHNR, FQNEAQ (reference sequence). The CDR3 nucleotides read TGTGCCAGCAGCTTAGCAGGAGAGACTAACTATGGCTACACCTTC. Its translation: CASSLAGETNYGYTF.

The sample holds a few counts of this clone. Here the CDR3 reads CASSIAGDRIPYEQYF. In nucleotides, the CDR3 is TGTGCCAGTAGTATAGCAGGAGACAGGATTCCCTACGAGCAGTACTTC. V and J are TRBV19 and TRBJ2-7; TRBD1 might be the D (6 bases). Trimming left V 1 base short and J 2 bases short, with 15 bases between. From germline, CDR1 is LNHDA and CDR2 SQIVND (reference sequence). This CDR3 contains 16 residues.